Listed below are T cell receptor beta chains from one sample, sequenced in a study of blood T cells in healthy people across ages. TCRdb independently ran MiXCR on the 5' RACE reads; one entry per CDR3 protein. The table has 600,000 or so distinct CDR3 sequences, approximately 30% seen once. Sequenced sample: blood. The receptors originated from a woman at least 80 years old in good health. The conserved cysteine and the conserved F or W are not part of the CDR3 here.

TRBV4-2	ASSQISSGSTDTQY
TRBV4-1	ASSQEGQGSNSPLH
TRBV5-1	ATSLQGQGFTEAF
TRBV12-3/TRBV12-4	ASSSGHAGTDTQY
TRBV10-3	AIKAFSGPSSYNEQF
TRBV14	ASSQDLGGEQF
TRBV21-1	ASSKAQGASGTQY
TRBV9	ASSGGGLPSYNEQF
TRBV27	ASSSLGQGARDTQY
TRBV29-1	SAMVSGRNTEAF
TRBV7-8	ASSLARGPEQF
TRBV7-8	ASSLSSVESSTALAKNIQY
TRBV11-2	ASSQLLADQETQY
TRBV20-1	SAARVYNEQF
TRBV7-2	ASRENSGGRETQY
TRBV30	AWSLYLDSPGYT
TRBV7-2	ASSPGQGVGYGYT
TRBV6-2/TRBV6-3	ASTGTVGANVLT
TRBV15	ATSRAWLAGGNEQF
TRBV12-3/TRBV12-4	ASSLVRGAGELF
TRBV20-1	SASPPGGSISNQPQH
TRBV7-3	ASSLKGGENSPLH
TRBV2	ASSLRQGKNIQY
TRBV20-1	SARALGQEETQY
TRBV7-9	ASSYRVEASTDTQY
TRBV4-1	ASSQDGGARGETQY
TRBV5-1	ASSPGTGALAGYT
TRBV4-3	ASSQVRGGNEQF
TRBV28	ASSLVGNGEKLF
TRBV27	ASSFSGGATGELF
TRBV28	ASSRGGPNTGELF